Each of the 24 T cell receptor beta chains below was sequenced from the same sample in a study of blood T cell repertoires in COVID-19. Repertoires were generated with immunoSEQ multiplex PCR, while TCRdb's copy carries only in-frame clones and drops some. The data contain 93,000 or so clones, about 86% of them singletons. Sequenced sample: peripheral blood. These receptors were taken from a human donor in a cohort sampled during active COVID-19.

A remark on this clone: A junction end diverges from the germline sequence, so it may reflect a read error. The CDR3 spells CASSSLGATYEQYF. The CDR3 coding sequence is TGTGCTAGCAGCTCCCTGGGGGCTACCTACGAGCAGTACTTC. The chain carries TRBV7-7 and TRBJ2-7, with a tentative D call TRBD1 (6 bases). Germline V lookup: CDR1 SSHAT, CDR2 FNYEAQ (reference sequence). The CDR3 extends over 14 amino acids.

This rearrangement joins TRBV5-1 to TRBJ2-2, with TRBD1 matching 7 bases. CDR1 SGHRS and CDR2 YFSETQ come from the germline V gene. CDR3 length: 14 amino acids. V was pared by 0 bases and J by 4 bases, with 0 bases of the junction left unmatched. The CDR3 nucleotides read TGCGCCAGCAGCTTGGACAGGGGCACCGGGGAGCTGTTTTTT. It translates to CASSLDRGTGELFF. The whole variable domain, filled in from reference TRBV5-1 and TRBJ2-2, reads KAGVTQTPRYLIKTRGQQVTLSCSPISGHRSVSWYQQTPGQGLQFLFEYFSETQRNKGNFPGRFSGRQFSNSRSEMNVSTLELGDSALYLCASSLDRGTGELFFGEGSRLTVL.

The rearrangement uses TRBV4-3 and TRBJ2-3; 8 bases agree with TRBD1. The germline V gene has CDR1 LGHNA and CDR2 YSLEER. V lost 4 bases, J lost 2 bases, and 14 bases stayed unmatched. This CDR3 is built from 18 residues. As DNA, the CDR3 is TGCGCCAGCAGCCTCATCGGGACAGGCCCGAAACCCACAGATACGCAGTATTTT. Protein sequence: CASSLIGTGPKPTDTQYF.

The V and J genes are TRBV7-6 and TRBJ2-7, with 7 bases fitting TRBD2. The CDR3 has 16 residues. Per germline, CDR1 SGHVS and CDR2 FNYEAQ. J was trimmed by 1 base and V by 5 bases; bases with no gene match: 11. CDR3 DNA sequence: TGTGCCAGCAGCCCCCCCTCTAGCGGTCCTTCCTACGAGCAGTACTTC. This sequence encodes CASSPPSSGPSYEQYF. Full variable domain (outside the CDR3, taken from reference TRBV7-6 and TRBJ2-7): GAGVSQSPRYKVTKRGQDVALRCDPISGHVSLYWYRQALGQGPEFLTYFNYEAQQDKSGLPNDRFSAERPEGSISTLTIQRTEQRDSAMYRCASSPPSSGPSYEQYFGPGTRLTVT.

Notes on this clone: The sample carries other DNA sequences with the same CDR3. The chain links TRBV6-5 to TRBJ2-7, with D maybe TRBD2 (7 bases). V was cut by 0 bases and J by 5 bases, with 11 bases left in between. CDR3 length equals 14 residues. Germline V gives CDR1 MNHEY, CDR2 SVGAGI. CDR3 bases: TGTGCCAGCAGTTACTCGGGAGGGGGAGACGAGCAGTACTTC. Its translation: CASSYSGGGDEQYF.

The V call is TRBV2, the J call TRBJ2-7; D possibly corresponds to TRBD1 (5 bases). Trimming pared 7 bases from V and 1 base from J, leaving 17 bases between. This CDR3 has 15 amino acids. Germline V gives CDR1 SNHLY, CDR2 FYNNEI. CDR3 in amino acids: CASTQRTLTSYEQYF. In nucleotides, the CDR3 is TGTGCCAGCACCCAGAGGACACTTACATCCTACGAGCAGTACTTC.

This clone was found once. The rearrangement uses TRBV5-6 and TRBJ1-4; possible D gene TRBD1, 5 bases. This CDR3 contains 15 residues. Per germline, CDR1 SGHDT and CDR2 YYEEEE. V lost 3 bases, J lost 0 bases, and 9 bases lay in between. Written as DNA, the CDR3 is TGTGCCAGCAGCTATCCGACAGCAACTAATGAAAAACTGTTTTTT. This codes for CASSYPTATNEKLFF. The entire variable domain, with the rest obtained from reference TRBV5-6 and TRBJ1-4, is as follows: DAGVTQSPTHLIKTRGQQVTLRCSPKSGHDTVSWYQQALGQGPQFIFQYYEEEERQRGNFPDRFSGHQFPNYSSELNVNALLLGDSALYLCASSYPTATNEKLFFGSGTQLSVL.

In nucleotides, the CDR3 is TGTGCCAGCTCACTAGGACTACTTACCGGGGAGCTGTTTTTT. Protein: CASSLGLLTGELFF. The V and J genes are TRBV18 and TRBJ2-2; maybe TRBD2 (6 bases). CDR1 KGHSH and CDR2 LQKENI come from the germline V gene. Trimming cost V 4 bases and J 5 bases, with 11 bases left between them. This CDR3 is 14 amino acids long.

The rearrangement uses TRBV9 and TRBJ1-3; unclear D gene. The V gene's germline CDR1 is SGDLS and CDR2 YYNGEE. V dropped 4 bases and J dropped 4 bases, with 9 bases sitting between them. The CDR3 spans 13 residues. Here the CDR3 reads CASSQALGNTIYF. Here the CDR3 DNA reads TGTGCCAGCAGCCAGGCGCTCGGAAACACCATATATTTT. Together with reference TRBV9 and TRBJ1-3, the CDR3 gives the full variable domain: DSGVTQTPKHLITATGQRVTLRCSPRSGDLSVYWYQQSLDQGLQFLIQYYNGEERAKGNILERFSAQQFPDLHSELNLSSLELGDSALYFCASSQALGNTIYFGEGSWLTVV.

This chain joins TRBV6-1 and TRBJ1-2; 7 bases align to TRBD1. The CDR3 runs 14 residues. The ends lost 3 bases at V and 6 bases at J; junction bases unmatched: 7. CDR1 is MNHNS, CDR2 SASEGT, per germline. The CDR3 here is CASSEEGANHGYTF. In DNA, the CDR3 is TGTGCCAGCAGTGAGGAGGGGGCGAATCATGGCTACACCTTC.

The J gene is TRBJ2-1, the V gene TRBV7-8; D is perhaps TRBD2 (6 bases). The CDR3 has 15 amino acids. V lost 5 bases to trimming and J lost 5 bases, with 16 bases between them. Per germline, CDR1 SGHVS and CDR2 FQNEAQ. In DNA, the CDR3 is TGTGCCAGCAGCCTTAGCGGCCCTCGTCACAATGAGCAGTTCTTC. Translating gives CASSLSGPRHNEQFF.

V is TRBV19 and J is TRBJ1-2; 7 bases fit TRBD1. V lost 4 bases and J lost 3; bases outside the gene matches: 2. This CDR3 region has 13 residues. Per germline, CDR1 LNHDA and CDR2 SQIVND (reference sequence). The CDR3 is CASSRGGHYGYTF. DNA of the CDR3: TGTGCCAGTAGTAGAGGGGGCCACTATGGCTACACCTTC.

The genes are TRBV6-6 and TRBJ1-1; unclear D gene. V was cut by 6 bases and J by 4 bases, with 6 bases left in between. The CDR3 sequence is 11 residues long. Germline-derived CDR1 and CDR2 are MNHNY and SVGAGI (reference sequence). The CDR3 region has the DNA TGTGCCAGCAGGTGGAGCACTGAAGCTTTCTTT. Amino acids: CASRWSTEAFF.

The chain uses TRBV6-6 and TRBJ2-7, with TRBD2 matching over 7 bases. CDR3 length equals 14 residues. CDR1 and CDR2 from the germline V gene are MNHNY and SVGAGI (reference sequence). J gave up 2 bases and V 7 bases, and 8 bases lay outside the gene matches. CDR3 loop: CASTRSSGPYEQYF. The DNA of the CDR3 is TGTGCCAGCACCCGATCTAGCGGCCCCTACGAGCAGTACTTC.

By share, this clone ranks as large. The chain joins TRBV6-5 to TRBJ1-5; possibly TRBD1 for D (5 bases). The CDR3 is made up of 15 amino acids. Trimming took off 6 bases at V and 6 bases at J, with 18 bases between the two ends. The germline V gene encodes CDR1 MNHEY and CDR2 SVGAGI. The CDR3 DNA is TGTGCCAGCAGCCTCGCGGGAGGCGGGGGTCAGCCCCAGCATTTT. It is translated as CASSLAGGGGQPQHF.

The CDR3 protein is CASGLVLRDRVTGEQFF. CDR3 bases: TGTGCTAGTGGTTTGGTGCTAAGGGACAGGGTAACTGGTGAGCAGTTCTTC. This chain joins TRBV12-5 and TRBJ2-1; 9 bases match TRBD1. This CDR3 spans 17 amino acids. V lost 0 bases and J lost 9; bases outside the gene matches: 12. CDR1 LGHNT and CDR2 FRNRAP come from the germline V gene.

This chain uses TRBV5-5 with TRBJ1-2; 9 nucleotides match TRBD1. CDR1 is SGHKS, CDR2 YYEKEE, per germline (reference sequence). The CDR3 contains 13 residues. The V and J ends lost 3 bases and 3 bases, in that order; junction bases with no gene match: 0. The DNA of the CDR3 is TGTGCCAGCAGCTGGACAGGGGACTATGGCTACACCTTC. This translates into CASSWTGDYGYTF.

V and J are TRBV27 and TRBJ1-5, with a tentative D call TRBD1 (6 bases). CDR3 size: 14 residues. V gave up 6 bases and J gave up 3 bases, with 12 bases separating them. Germline CDR1 and CDR2: MNHEY and SMNVEV (reference sequence). This chain's CDR3 is CASSRRGSNQPQHF. The CDR3 bases are TGTGCCAGCAGCCGCAGGGGATCCAATCAGCCCCAGCATTTT.

The chain couples TRBV7-8 to TRBJ2-6, with 9 bases matching TRBD1. V shed 5 bases, J shed 0 bases, and the junction held 5 bases outside the gene matches. Germline-derived CDR1 and CDR2 are SGHVS and FQNEAQ. The CDR3 has 17 residues. CDR3 amino acids: CASSTGQGSSGANVLTF. Here the CDR3 DNA reads TGTGCCAGCAGCACTGGACAGGGGAGCTCTGGGGCCAACGTCCTGACTTTC.

This clone has just a few counts. The rearrangement uses TRBV7-3 and TRBJ1-6; D may be TRBD1 (6 bases). Trimming took 5 bases from V and 9 from J, leaving 17 bases between them. The CDR3 contains 15 residues. The V gene's germline CDR1 is SGHTA and CDR2 FQGTGA. As DNA, the CDR3 is TGTGCCAGCAGCCCCCAGGGGACATTGATTTCACCCCTCCACTTT. It is translated as CASSPQGTLISPLHF.

The chain carries TRBV4-2 and TRBJ2-3, with 8 bases aligning to TRBD2. CDR1 is LGHNA and CDR2 is YNFKEQ in the germline V gene. This CDR3 has 11 residues. V was clipped by 6 bases and J by 10 bases; unmatched bases: 3. CDR3 sequence: CASRGTRAQYF. CDR3 bases: TGTGCCAGCAGGGGGACTAGGGCGCAGTATTTT.

This chain uses TRBV6-5 with TRBJ1-2, with D perhaps TRBD1 (6 bases). The CDR3 has 13 residues. Per the germline V gene, CDR1 is MNHEY and CDR2 is SVGAGI. V was cut by 2 bases and J by 8 bases, with 12 bases left in between. The CDR3 loop is CASSYGDTRGYTF. The DNA for the CDR3 is TGTGCCAGCAGTTACGGGGACACAAGGGGCTACACCTTC.

The sample holds a few counts of this clone. The chain combines TRBV5-4 with TRBJ1-5, with D perhaps TRBD1 (6 bases). The CDR3 runs 15 residues. Trimming removed 0 bases at V and 4 bases at J, with 11 bases between. Per germline, CDR1 SGHNT and CDR2 YYREEE (reference sequence). The CDR3 nucleotides are TGTGCCAGCAGCTTGGGAGGGACATTTAATCAGCCCCAGCATTTT. It codes for CASSLGGTFNQPQHF.

This clone was found a few times. The chain combines TRBV6-1 with TRBJ1-4, with 7 bases aligning to TRBD1. The CDR3 is 15 residues long. After removal of 3 bases from V and 0 bases from J, the junction contained 1 base not matched to a gene. Germline assignment: CDR1 MNHNS and CDR2 SASEGT. CDR3 DNA: TGTGCCAGCAGTGACCAGGGGGCAACTAATGAAAAACTGTTTTTT. This translates into CASSDQGATNEKLFF.